This entry features one T cell receptor beta chain sequence. What it binds is unknown. A much larger clone lies one base from this, so it may be a read error. Sorted inputs of roughly 17,000 to 1,000,000 cells, with 10%, 30% or 50% RNA, yielded naive CD8 libraries. Isolation of naive CD8 T cells was achieved by sorting on a CD8+CD4-CCR7+CD45RA+ phenotype. The data were obtained in a study of molecular identifiers for immune sequencing clone quantification. General study points: One cell's worth of spiked Jurkat TCR RNA was reportedly detectable among 850,000 to 1,000,000 naive cells. For effector cells, clones above 20 RNA copies held over 98% of molecules; for naive cells, under 1%.

The CDR3 consists of 13 residues. The germline CDR1 and CDR2 sequences are SEHNR and FQNEAQ (reference sequence). MiXCR was run by TCRdb on the PCR reads, yielding one entry per CDR3 protein. The table has approximately 97,000 distinct CDR3 sequences, 30% to 45% seen once. The receptor comes from a human donor in good health. Some libraries in this study had Jurkat cell RNA spiked in. The genes are TRBV7-9 and TRBJ2-7, with 7 bases fitting TRBD2. Sequencing used naive CD8+ T cells from blood, with Jurkat cell RNA spiked in. Subset of the sample: FACS-sorted CD8+CD4-CCR7+CD45RA+ naive T cells. The CDR3 DNA follows: TGTGTCAGCAGCACCATAGCGGGCCACGAGCAGTACTTC. This encodes CVSSTIAGHEQYF.